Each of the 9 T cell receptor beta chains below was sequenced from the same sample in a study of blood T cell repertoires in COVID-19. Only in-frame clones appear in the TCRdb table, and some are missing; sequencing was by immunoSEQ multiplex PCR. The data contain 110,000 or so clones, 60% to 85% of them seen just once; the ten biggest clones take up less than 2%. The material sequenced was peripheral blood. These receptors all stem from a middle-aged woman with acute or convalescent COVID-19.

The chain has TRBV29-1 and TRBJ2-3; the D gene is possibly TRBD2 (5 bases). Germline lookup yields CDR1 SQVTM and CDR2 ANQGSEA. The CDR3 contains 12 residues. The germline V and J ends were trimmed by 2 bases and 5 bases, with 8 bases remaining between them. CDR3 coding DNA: TGCAGCGTTGAACCGCGGGTAGATACGCAGTATTTT. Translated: CSVEPRVDTQYF.

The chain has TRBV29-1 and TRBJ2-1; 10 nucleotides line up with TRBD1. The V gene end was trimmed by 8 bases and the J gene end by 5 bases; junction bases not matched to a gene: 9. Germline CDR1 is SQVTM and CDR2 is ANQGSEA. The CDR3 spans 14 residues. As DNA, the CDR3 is TGCAGCTCCAACCGACAGGGGGCTGACAATGAGCAGTTCTTC. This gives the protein CSSNRQGADNEQFF.

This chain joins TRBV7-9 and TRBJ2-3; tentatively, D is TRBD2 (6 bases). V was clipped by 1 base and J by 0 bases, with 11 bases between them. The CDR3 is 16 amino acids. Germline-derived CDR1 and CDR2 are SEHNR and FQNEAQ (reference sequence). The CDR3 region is CASSLEGGKSTDTQYF. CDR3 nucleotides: TGTGCCAGCAGCTTAGAGGGCGGGAAAAGCACAGATACGCAGTATTTT.

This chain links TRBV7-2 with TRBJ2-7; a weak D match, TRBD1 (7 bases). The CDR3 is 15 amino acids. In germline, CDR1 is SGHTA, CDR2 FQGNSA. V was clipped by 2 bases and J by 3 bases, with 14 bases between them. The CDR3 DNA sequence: TGTGCCAGCAGCTTAATGGGGGGACAGCACTACGAGCAGTACTTC. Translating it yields CASSLMGGQHYEQYF.

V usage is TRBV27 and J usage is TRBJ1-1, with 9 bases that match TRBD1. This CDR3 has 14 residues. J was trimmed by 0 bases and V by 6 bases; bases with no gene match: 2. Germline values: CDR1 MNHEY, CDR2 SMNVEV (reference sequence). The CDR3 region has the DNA TGTGCCAGCAGGAGGACAGGGGTGAACACTGAAGCTTTCTTT. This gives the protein CASRRTGVNTEAFF.

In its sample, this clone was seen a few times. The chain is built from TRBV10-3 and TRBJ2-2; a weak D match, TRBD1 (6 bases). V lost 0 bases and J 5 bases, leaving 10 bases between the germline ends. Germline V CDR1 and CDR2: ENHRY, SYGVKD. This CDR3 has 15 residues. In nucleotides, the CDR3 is TGTGCCATCAGTGAGTCCAGGGGATCAACCGGGGAGCTGTTTTTT. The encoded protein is CAISESRGSTGELFF.

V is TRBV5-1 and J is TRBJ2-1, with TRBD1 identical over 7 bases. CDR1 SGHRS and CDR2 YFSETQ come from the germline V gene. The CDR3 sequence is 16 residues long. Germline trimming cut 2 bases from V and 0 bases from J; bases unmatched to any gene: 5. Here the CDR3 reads CASSLQGPSSYNEQFF. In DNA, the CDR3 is TGCGCCAGCAGCTTACAGGGGCCGAGCTCCTACAATGAGCAGTTCTTC.

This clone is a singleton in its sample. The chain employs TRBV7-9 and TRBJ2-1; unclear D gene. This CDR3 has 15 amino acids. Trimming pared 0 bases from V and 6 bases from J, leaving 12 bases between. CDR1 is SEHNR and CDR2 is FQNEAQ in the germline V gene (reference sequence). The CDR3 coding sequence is TGTGCCAGCAGCTTAGCCAGGATGGAAAGCAATGAGCAGTTCTTC. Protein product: CASSLARMESNEQFF.

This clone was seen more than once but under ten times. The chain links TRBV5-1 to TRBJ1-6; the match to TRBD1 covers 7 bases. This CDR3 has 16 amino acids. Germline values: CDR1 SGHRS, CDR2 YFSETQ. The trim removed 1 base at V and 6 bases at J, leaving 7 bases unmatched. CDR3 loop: CASSLTGTAANSPLHF. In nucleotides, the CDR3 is TGCGCCAGCAGCTTGACGGGGACAGCCGCTAATTCACCCCTCCACTTT.